This T cell receptor (beta chain) was sequenced in a study of blood T cell repertoires in COVID-19. Study as a whole: Sample material is recorded as cDNA or gDNA derived from T cells, B-cell-depleted T cells, or PBMCs.

Libraries were prepared by immunoSEQ multiplex PCR; TCRdb keeps only in-frame clonotypes and omits some of them. Of some 250,000 clones in the sample, approximately 86% were seen once. CDR3 length equals 14 residues. Trimming cost V 7 bases and J 2 bases, with 16 bases left between them. The germline V gene has CDR1 SQVTM and CDR2 ANQGSEA. The chain recombines TRBV29-1 with TRBJ2-3; D is uncertain. The sample consisted of peripheral blood. This TCR was sampled from a man aged 25 to 45 with active or convalescent COVID-19. The CDR3 sequence: CSGQGTALTDTQYF. The CDR3, as DNA: TGCAGCGGCCAAGGAACAGCTCTCACAGATACGCAGTATTTT.